Listed below are T cell receptor beta chains from one sample, sequenced in a study of CDR3 diversity in severe acne. TCRdb recomputed calls from the PCR reads with MiXCR, one row per CDR3 protein. The sample records fewer than 100,000 distinct CDR3 sequences, 45% to 60% being singletons. The sequenced material came from blood. The receptor set was obtained from a male donor in good health, without acne. Both conserved end residues are trimmed from each CDR3.

v_gene	len	j_gene	CDR3aa
TRBV7-9	13	TRBJ1-6	ASSLDGTANSPLH
TRBV19	15	TRBJ1-2	ASDLGGQAALGYGYT
TRBV20-1	14	TRBJ2-7	SARPNSGSGSYEQY
TRBV4-2	13	TRBJ2-7	ASSLVQGSSYEQY
TRBV9	12	TRBJ1-1	ASSPQTGDTEAF
TRBV6-6	12	TRBJ1-2	ASRASGTGDGYT
TRBV12-3/TRBV12-4	9	TRBJ2-7	ASRWQGEQY
TRBV9	10	TRBJ2-3	ASSVALNTQY
TRBV7-6	13	TRBJ1-1	ASSDQQGATTEAF
TRBV19	16	TRBJ2-7	ASSIQSLGTGGRNEQY